The sequence of this T cell receptor beta chain was determined in a study of identical twins. The table lists this clonotype with a few counts. MiXCR, applied by TCRdb to the 5' RACE reads, yields one record per CDR3 protein. The table has approximately 590,000 distinct CDR3 sequences, roughly 9.9% seen once. This CDR3 spans 16 amino acids. The V gene's germline CDR1 is KGHDR and CDR2 SFDVKD. V was pared by 4 bases and J by 2 bases, with 15 bases between. Separately, the same data were catalogued under a study of yellow fever vaccine responses in identical twins.

J is TRBJ2-3 and V is TRBV24-1, with D possibly TRBD1 on 6 matching bases. This clonotype was sampled from a woman aged 18-29 years in good health. Source material: PBMCs. CDR3 sequence (DNA): TGTGCCACCAGTGACCCGACAGGTCCCTACACAGATACGCAGTATTTT. Amino acids: CATSDPTGPYTDTQYF.